Sequencing of this T cell receptor (beta chain) was carried out in a study of shared clonotypes between healthy human individuals. Whole-study results and caveats: What naive subsets generally showed was a larger estimated richness than memory subsets showed.

In the naive CD8 group, cells lacked CD45RO and were positively selected for CCR7, so terminally differentiated effector memory CD45RA+ cells were left out. Donors comprised only Caucasian adults living in Nashville, Tennessee. Deep-level settings were used for running the assay. TCRdb's copy holds only in-frame clones and misses some; the assay was immunoSEQ multiplex PCR. The sample shows around 600,000 clones, 95% to 98% of them seen only once. The V gene lost 3 bases and the J gene lost 0 bases, with 12 bases spanning the gap. This CDR3 is built from 15 residues. Per the germline V gene, CDR1 is PRHDT and CDR2 is FYEKMQ (reference sequence). In the case of this clone: Its antigen remains unknown.

The sequenced material came from naive CD8+ T cells sorted from blood. The gene calls are TRBV13 and TRBJ2-7, with D tentatively TRBD1 (6 bases). The TCR comes from a man aged 25 to 40 in good health. For the CDR3, the DNA is TGTGCCAGCAGCTTTCAGGGGACCCCCTCCTACGAGCAGTACTTC. Translated: CASSFQGTPSYEQYF.